Listed below are T cell receptor beta chains from one sample, sequenced in a study of T cells in Graves' hyperthyroidism and ophthalmopathy. TCRdb processed the multiplex PCR reads anew with MiXCR; each CDR3 protein has one entry. The sample contains under 450,000 distinct CDR3 sequences, 13% of which appear only once. Source material: blood. These receptor sequences come from a man between 25 and 39 years old with Graves' hyperthyroidism that later progressed to Graves' ophthalmopathy. Each CDR3 is given with its conserved first and last residue. D genes are given only for firm matches. Expanded clones get a size class; other rows say once, few or many, or leave the size out.

>TRBV5-4|TRBJ2-1|few|TRBD2
TGTGCCAGCAGCTCAACTAGCGGACTATACAATGAGCAGTTCTTC
CASSSTSGLYNEQFF
>TRBV12-3/TRBV12-4|TRBJ2-5|.|.
TGTGCCAGCAGTTTTCCGGGACCCCAAGAGGCCCAGTACTTC
CASSFPGPQEAQYF
>TRBV15|TRBJ1-2|few|.
TGTGCCACCAGCAGAGATCGGGGTGGGGGCTACACCTTC
CATSRDRGGGYTF
>TRBV5-1|TRBJ1-6|.|TRBD1
TGCGCCAGCAGCTTGGCGGGACAGGGGTTGAATTCACCCCTCCACTTT
CASSLAGQGLNSPLHF
>TRBV5-1|TRBJ1-2|many|TRBD1
TGCGCCAGCAGCCTGGACAGGGCTCACTATGGCTACACCTTC
CASSLDRAHYGYTF
>TRBV6-1|TRBJ1-5|many|TRBD1
TGTGCCAGCGGACAGGGTACAAGAGGCAATCAGCCCCAGCATTTT
CASGQGTRGNQPQHF
>TRBV7-8|TRBJ2-1|many|TRBD2
TGTGCCAGCTTCGCCGTAGCGGGGGGATACAATGAGCAGTTCTTC
CASFAVAGGYNEQFF
>TRBV3-1|TRBJ2-1|many|TRBD2
TGTGCCAGCAGCCAAGATAGGCTAGCGGATTACAATGAGCAGTTCTTC
CASSQDRLADYNEQFF
>TRBV20-1|TRBJ1-6|many|TRBD1
TGCAGTGCTAGAGATCCCGGGCAGGGGGATAATTCACCCCTCCACTTT
CSARDPGQGDNSPLHF
>TRBV20-1|TRBJ1-2|many|.
TGCAGTGCTAGAGATGGCGTGATCAACTATGGCTACACCTTC
CSARDGVINYGYTF
>TRBV24-1|TRBJ1-4|many|.
TGTGCCACCAGTGATTTAGCCCGGGATAATGAAAAACTGTTTTTT
CATSDLARDNEKLFF
>TRBV20-1|TRBJ2-1|many|TRBD2
TGCAGTGCTAGATCGACTAGCGGGGTCTACAATGAGCAGTTCTTC
CSARSTSGVYNEQFF
>TRBV7-9|TRBJ1-1|few|.
TGTGCCAGCAGCTTCGGACAGAGCACTGAAGCTTTCTTT
CASSFGQSTEAFF
>TRBV5-1|TRBJ2-7|few|TRBD1
TGCGCCAGCAGTTTCCCGCCGTCCGGACAGGCCTCCTACGAGCAGTACTTC
CASSFPPSGQASYEQYF
>TRBV19|TRBJ1-5|many|.
TGTGCCACCCGACCCCGGGTCGATAGCAATCAGCCCCAGCATTTT
CATRPRVDSNQPQHF
>TRBV5-1|TRBJ1-2|many|.
TGCGCCAGCAGCTTGGGTCAGAATGCTAACTATGGCTACACCTTC
CASSLGQNANYGYTF
>TRBV2|TRBJ2-3|many|TRBD2
TGTGCCAGCAGTAAATGGACTAGCGGTAGCACAGATACGCAGTATTTT
CASSKWTSGSTDTQYF
>TRBV7-6|TRBJ2-3|few|.
TGTGCCAGCAGCTTATCAGGTTTTATAGATACGCAGTATTTT
CASSLSGFIDTQYF
>TRBV2|TRBJ2-3|many|.
TGTGCCAGCAGTGAAGGGGTGGGCTCAGATACGCAGTATTTT
CASSEGVGSDTQYF
>TRBV6-1|TRBJ1-2|few|TRBD1
TGTGCCAGCAGTGACCCCGGACAGGGGGCAGCCTATGGCTACACCTTC
CASSDPGQGAAYGYTF
>TRBV6-1|TRBJ1-6|.|.
TGTGCCAGCACCGGCTCGCCAGGGGATAATTCACCCCTCCACTTT
CASTGSPGDNSPLHF
>TRBV5-1|TRBJ2-3|few|TRBD2
TGCGCCAGCAGGGGGACTAGCGGGGGGGCAAGAGATACGCAGTATTTT
CASRGTSGGARDTQYF